This passage covers 28 T cell receptor beta chains from one sample sequenced in a study of cytomegalovirus exposure and HLA in healthy donors. Data came from immunoSEQ multiplex PCR; TCRdb stores just in-frame clones and leaves some out. The sample comprises approximately 100,000 clones, 90% to 95% of which are singletons, and 1.1% rests with the top ten. The material sequenced was PBMCs. Source of these receptors: a woman aged 30 to 39 in good health and CMV-seropositive.

The CDR3 is CSVLGAGTNTGELFF. CDR3 DNA: TGCAGCGTTCTCGGAGCGGGAACGAACACCGGGGAGCTGTTTTTT. The V call is TRBV29-1, the J call TRBJ2-2; 7 bases align to TRBD2. The V gene's germline CDR1 is SQVTM and CDR2 ANQGSEA. Trimming took 5 bases from V and 0 from J; bases not matched to a gene: 6. This CDR3 comprises 15 residues.

V usage is TRBV28 and J usage is TRBJ2-1; 7 bases agree with TRBD2. The germline V gene encodes CDR1 MDHEN and CDR2 SYDVKM. This CDR3 comprises 14 residues. Trimming at V came to 4 bases and at J to 5 bases, leaving 5 bases not matched to a gene. The CDR3 region has the DNA TGTGCCAGCAGTTGGGGGGGGTCCCACAATGAGCAGTTCTTC. Translating gives CASSWGGSHNEQFF.

This clone was counted only a few times. Compared with germline, one end of the junction differs, possibly owing to a read error. The chain combines TRBV6-1 with TRBJ2-7; TRBD2 matches 11 bases. The CDR3 runs to 16 residues. Germline CDR1 reads MNHNS; CDR2 reads SASEGT. The CDR3 region has the DNA TGTGCCAGCAGGGAAGGTCCCCTACTAGCGGGAGCCGAGCAGTACTTC. Protein product: CASREGPLLAGAEQYF.

This chain connects TRBV19 to TRBJ1-1; D is ambiguous. The CDR3 sequence is 15 residues long. V was clipped by 3 bases and J by 0 bases, with 11 bases between them. Germline values: CDR1 LNHDA, CDR2 SQIVND (reference sequence). This CDR3 is CASSISMAMNTEAFF. DNA of the CDR3: TGTGCCAGTAGTATCTCGATGGCCATGAACACTGAAGCTTTCTTT. Combining the CDR3 with reference TRBV19 and TRBJ1-1 gives the whole variable domain DGGITQSPKYLFRKEGQNVTLSCEQNLNHDAMYWYRQDPGQGLRLIYYSQIVNDFQKGDIAEGYSVSREKKESFPLTVTSAQKNPTAFYLCASSISMAMNTEAFFGQGTRLTVV.

The V gene is TRBV12-1, the J gene TRBJ1-5; the table gives TRBD1 as D, unverified against the DNA. TRBV12-1 is a pseudogene locus. This CDR3 contains 12 residues. The chain's CDR3 is CAGDSFRQPQHF. CDR3 bases: TGTGCCGGTGACAGTTTTAGACAGCCCCAGCATTTT.

The genes are TRBV12-2 and TRBJ1-3; TRBD1, as called in the table, went unchecked against the DNA. TRBV12-2 is a known pseudogene. The CDR3 covers 15 residues. The CDR3 is CASRAGQGCGNTIYF. In DNA form, the CDR3 reads TGTGCAAGTCGCGCGGGACAGGGGTGTGGAAACACCATATATTTT.

This rearrangement joins TRBV28 to TRBJ2-2; D is uncertain. The CDR3 covers 16 residues. Germline values: CDR1 MDHEN, CDR2 SYDVKM. Trimming took off 7 bases at V and 3 bases at J, with 18 bases between the two ends. The CDR3 coding sequence is TGTGCCAGCACCCCCGTGGAACGCGAGGACACCGGGGAGCTGTTTTTT. It translates to CASTPVEREDTGELFF.

The gene calls are TRBV5-1 and TRBJ1-2; 9 bases match TRBD1. This CDR3 spans 15 amino acids. V trimming: 5 bases; J trimming: 3 bases; junction bases outside the gene matches: 8. CDR1 is SGHRS, CDR2 YFSETQ, per germline. CDR3 sequence reads: CASRPPGQGDYGYTF. The CDR3 DNA is TGCGCCAGCAGACCCCCGGGACAGGGCGACTATGGCTACACCTTC. The variable domain in full, completed from reference TRBV5-1 and TRBJ1-2, reads KAGVTQTPRYLIKTRGQQVTLSCSPISGHRSVSWYQQTPGQGLQFLFEYFSETQRNKGNFPGRFSGRQFSNSRSEMNVSTLELGDSALYLCASRPPGQGDYGYTFGSGTRLTVV.

This chain uses TRBV7-9 with TRBJ2-1, with D unclear. Trimming stripped 3 bases from V and 1 base from J, with 4 bases between. Looked up from germline, CDR1 is SEHNR and CDR2 is FQNEAQ (reference sequence). The CDR3 runs to 13 residues. The CDR3 loop is CASSFASYNEQFF. The CDR3 DNA sequence: TGTGCCAGCAGCTTTGCGTCCTACAATGAGCAGTTCTTC.

V gene TRBV28 combines with J gene TRBJ2-7, with 8 bases that match TRBD2. With V trimmed by 10 bases and J by 3 bases, 8 bases remained unmatched. Germline CDR1 MDHEN, CDR2 SYDVKM. The CDR3 loop spans 13 amino acids. CDR3 sequence reads: CAIELAVGYEQYF. CDR3 nucleotides: TGTGCCATCGAACTAGCGGTGGGCTACGAGCAGTACTTC.

J is TRBJ2-5 and V is TRBV28; TRBD1 matches at 9 bases. Trimming took 6 bases from V and 2 from J; bases not matched to a gene: 10. CDR1 and CDR2 (germline): MDHEN, SYDVKM. This CDR3 is built from 16 residues. CDR3 in DNA: TGTGCCAGCAGCTCAACAGGGGGCAGTTTGCAAGAGACCCAGTACTTC. The encoded protein is CASSSTGGSLQETQYF.

The chain uses TRBV28 and TRBJ2-5; 12 bases match TRBD2. From germline, CDR1 is MDHEN and CDR2 SYDVKM. The J segment lost 5 bases and the V segment lost 6 bases, leaving 16 bases of the junction unmatched. The CDR3 contains 18 residues. CDR3 DNA sequence: TGTGCCAGCAGGGGACTAGCGGGTTCGGGGCTGGGATTTGAGACCCAGTACTTC. It specifies CASRGLAGSGLGFETQYF.

The V and J genes are TRBV6-1 and TRBJ2-3, with 7 positions matching TRBD2. V dropped 2 bases and J dropped 1; count of bases not matched to a gene: 12. CDR1 is MNHNS, CDR2 SASEGT, per germline. The CDR3 covers 18 residues. The CDR3 sequence: CASSERAGRLAGTDTQYF. CDR3 DNA sequence: TGTGCCAGCAGTGAACGGGCAGGTCGGCTAGCGGGCACAGATACGCAGTATTTT.

This chain joins TRBV5-6 and TRBJ2-5; TRBD2 agrees at 9 bases. Germline trimming cut 0 bases from V and 1 base from J; bases unmatched to any gene: 4. Germline V lookup: CDR1 SGHDT, CDR2 YYEEEE. This CDR3 region has 16 residues. The CDR3 region has the DNA TGTGCCAGCAGCTTGGCCGCGGGAGGGGGCCAAGAGACCCAGTACTTC. Translated, it gives CASSLAAGGGQETQYF.

The chain joins TRBV6-1 to TRBJ2-7; maybe TRBD1 (6 bases). Trimming shortened V by 10 bases and J by 11 bases, and 21 bases separated the two germline ends. The CDR3 runs 12 residues. The germline CDR1 and CDR2 sequences are MNHNS and SASEGT. CDR3 amino acids: CATRGGPELEYF. CDR3 nucleotide sequence: TGTGCCACAAGAGGGGGACCTGAACTTGAGTACTTC.

The rearrangement links TRBV7-2 to TRBJ2-7; D gene uncertain. Trimming removed 0 bases at V and 2 bases at J, with 8 bases between. The CDR3 contains 14 residues. Germline V gene lookup returns CDR1 SGHTA and CDR2 FQGNSA. CDR3 amino acids: CASSLAGFAYEQYF. CDR3 nucleotide sequence: TGTGCCAGCAGCTTAGCTGGCTTCGCCTACGAGCAGTACTTC.

This rearrangement joins TRBV29-1 to TRBJ2-3; D uncertain. The V end lost 4 bases, the J end lost 4 bases, and 12 bases lay between the germline ends. Germline V lookup: CDR1 SQVTM, CDR2 ANQGSEA. This CDR3 comprises 13 residues. The CDR3 loop reads CSVAPIFSDTQYF. CDR3 in DNA: TGCAGCGTTGCACCTATATTCTCAGATACGCAGTATTTT.

The chain joins TRBV11-2 to TRBJ2-3, with 10 bases aligning to TRBD2. Unmatched junction bases numbered 4, after V lost 5 bases and J lost 2 bases. CDR1 and CDR2 from the germline V gene are SGHAT and FQNNGV. This CDR3 contains 15 residues. In DNA, the CDR3 is TGTGCCAGCAGCCTACTAGCGGGATTCACAGATACGCAGTATTTT. Translating it yields CASSLLAGFTDTQYF.

The rearrangement joins TRBV28 to TRBJ2-1, with D possibly TRBD2 on 7 matching bases. This CDR3 spans 16 amino acids. The germline gives CDR1 MDHEN, CDR2 SYDVKM. The V gene lost 6 bases and the J gene lost 4 bases, with 19 bases spanning the gap. Written as DNA, the CDR3 is TGTGCCAGCAGCTTCCCTAAGAGGGGGGGTTACAATGAGCAGTTCTTC. Translated, it gives CASSFPKRGGYNEQFF.

This chain joins TRBV6-1 and TRBJ2-1; possible D gene TRBD2, 5 bases. The CDR3 length is 12 residues. V was pared by 6 bases and J by 10 bases, with 13 bases between. Germline assignment: CDR1 MNHNS and CDR2 SASEGT. DNA for the CDR3: TGTGCCAGCAGCGCCGGGGTTTGGGAGCAGTTCTTC. Protein product: CASSAGVWEQFF.

The chain has TRBV7-6 and TRBJ2-3; 8 nucleotides agree with TRBD2. Germline V gene data show CDR1 as SGHVS and CDR2 as FNYEAQ. The junction had 15 bases not matched to a gene; V was cut back by 5 bases and J by 2 bases. The CDR3 has 18 amino acids. As DNA, the CDR3 is TGTGCCAGCAGCCCCAGCCTAGCGGGCGACCCCCCCACAGATACGCAGTATTTT. Encoded protein: CASSPSLAGDPPTDTQYF.

J is TRBJ2-2 and V is TRBV10-2; a possible D gene is TRBD1 (6 bases). The CDR3 is 19 residues long. Trimming cost V 0 bases and J 1 base, with 18 bases left between them. Germline CDR1 reads WSHSY; CDR2 reads SAAADI. CDR3 in amino acids: CASSESIPGQFRNTGELFF. CDR3 nucleotide sequence: TGCGCCAGCAGTGAGTCGATTCCCGGACAGTTTAGGAACACCGGGGAGCTGTTTTTT.

Note on this clone: A much larger clone lies one base from this, so it may be a read error. The same CDR3 also results from other DNA sequences found in this sample. V and J are TRBV27 and TRBJ2-3, with TRBD2 matching 11 bases. The germline V gene encodes CDR1 MNHEY and CDR2 SMNVEV (reference sequence). V shed 5 bases and J 5 bases; nucleotides not matched to a gene: 3. The CDR3 extends over 14 amino acids. The CDR3 here is CASSGLAGGDTQYF. The CDR3 DNA follows: TGTGCCAGCAGTGGACTAGCGGGTGGAGATACGCAGTATTTT.

V gene TRBV6-4 combines with J gene TRBJ1-1; TRBD1 matches 8 bases. Germline CDR1 and CDR2: MRHNA and SNTAGT. V trimming: 8 bases; J trimming: 5 bases; junction bases outside the gene matches: 13. The CDR3 extends over 15 amino acids. The CDR3 bases are TGTGCCAGCTCCGCCCAGGGGGCTTCGAGTACTGAAGCTTTCTTT. Its translation: CASSAQGASSTEAFF.

In its sample, this clone was seen once. The CDR3 sequence: CASRPPGAGELFF. DNA for the CDR3: TGTGCCAGCAGGCCCCCGGGGGCCGGGGAGCTGTTTTTT. The chain couples TRBV28 to TRBJ2-2; weak D call: TRBD2 (6 bases). The CDR3 is 13 residues long. Germline V gives CDR1 MDHEN, CDR2 SYDVKM. The V end was cut by 6 bases, the J end by 6 bases, with 11 bases between.

This chain links TRBV4-1 with TRBJ1-2, with 8 bases matching TRBD1. The CDR3 runs 14 residues. Trimming at V came to 2 bases and at J to 4 bases, leaving 3 bases not matched to a gene. Germline V gives CDR1 MGHRA, CDR2 YSYEKL. The CDR3 sequence is CASSQQGAFYGYTF. The CDR3 region has the DNA TGCGCCAGCAGCCAACAGGGGGCGTTCTATGGCTACACCTTC.

The chain carries TRBV20-1 and TRBJ2-1; D uncertain. Germline V gives CDR1 DFQATT, CDR2 SNEGSKA (reference sequence). The CDR3 runs 10 residues. In DNA form, the CDR3 reads TGCAGCCCTAACTACAATGAGCAGTTCTTC. This encodes CSPNYNEQFF.

The rearrangement links TRBV6-5 to TRBJ2-7; 7 nucleotides agree with TRBD2. Germline-derived CDR1 and CDR2 are MNHEY and SVGAGI. The CDR3 consists of 14 residues. With V trimmed by 5 bases and J by 2 bases, 6 bases remained unmatched. CDR3: CASSLRDYAYEQYF. The CDR3 DNA is TGTGCCAGCAGTCTGCGGGACTATGCCTACGAGCAGTACTTC.